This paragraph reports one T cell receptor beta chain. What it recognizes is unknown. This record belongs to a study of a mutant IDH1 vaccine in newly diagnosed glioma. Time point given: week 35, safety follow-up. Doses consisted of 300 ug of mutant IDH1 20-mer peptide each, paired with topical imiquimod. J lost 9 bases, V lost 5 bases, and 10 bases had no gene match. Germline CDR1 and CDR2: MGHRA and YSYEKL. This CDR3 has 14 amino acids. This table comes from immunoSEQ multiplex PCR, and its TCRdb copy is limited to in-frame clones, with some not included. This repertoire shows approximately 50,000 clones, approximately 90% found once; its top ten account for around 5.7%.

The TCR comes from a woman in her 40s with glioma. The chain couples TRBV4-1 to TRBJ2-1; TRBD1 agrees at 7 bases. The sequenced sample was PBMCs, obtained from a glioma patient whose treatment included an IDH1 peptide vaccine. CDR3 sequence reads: CASSFGRGWGEQFF. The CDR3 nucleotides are TGCGCCAGCAGCTTTGGCAGGGGGTGGGGTGAGCAGTTCTTC.